These 15 T cell receptor beta chains were sequenced from one sample in a study of T cell repertoires in aging, cancer and after chemotherapy. Rearranged V-D-J TRB sequences were amplified with a mixed TRB-A/B primer pool. TCRdb independently ran MiXCR on the multiplex PCR reads; one entry per CDR3 protein. The sample includes a few thousand distinct CDR3 sequences, over 25% of them seen just once. The template was genomic DNA from peripheral blood, not RNA. The material sequenced was blood. Receptor source: a human donor in good health.

This chain uses TRBV6-2 or TRBV6-3 with TRBJ1-5; the match to TRBD1 covers 7 bases. Germline values: CDR1 MNHEY, CDR2 SVGEGT. The CDR3 has 17 residues. V was pared by 5 bases and J by 6 bases, with 16 bases of the junction left unmatched. CDR3 nucleotide sequence: TGTGCCAGCAGTCCCCGGACGGTCGGGACAGCGGGTCAGCCCCAGCATTTT. It translates to CASSPRTVGTAGQPQHF.

Sample share makes this clonotype large. The V call is TRBV20-1, the J call TRBJ1-6; the match to TRBD1 covers 7 bases. Germline trimming cut 0 bases from V and 7 bases from J; bases unmatched to any gene: 3. CDR1 and CDR2 (germline): DFQATT, SNEGSKA (reference sequence). The CDR3 has 14 amino acids. In nucleotides, the CDR3 is TGCAGTGCTAGAGAACAGGGGTCCAATTCACCCCTCCACTTT. Translated, it gives CSAREQGSNSPLHF.

This clonotype is categorized as medium-sized. The gene calls are TRBV6-5 and TRBJ2-1, with 7 bases matching TRBD1. J gave up 7 bases and V 7 bases, and 16 bases lay outside the gene matches. CDR3 length: 16 residues. CDR1 MNHEY and CDR2 SVGAGI come from the germline V gene. The CDR3 reads CASISLGGSRLNEQFF. DNA for the CDR3: TGTGCCAGCATTTCCTTAGGGGGCAGCCGTCTTAATGAGCAGTTCTTC.

This clonotype is deemed medium-sized. Here the CDR3 DNA reads TGCGCCAGCAGCTTGGGCCAAGGAGCAACTGGGGCCAACGTCCTGACTTTC. It translates to CASSLGQGATGANVLTF. The V gene is TRBV5-1, the J gene TRBJ2-6; no firm D call. With 0 bases removed from V and 2 bases from J, the gap between germline ends came to 12 bases. There are 17 residues in the CDR3. Germline CDR1 SGHRS, CDR2 YFSETQ.

This clonotype appeared a few times. V usage is TRBV24-1 and J usage is TRBJ2-3, with TRBD2 matching 11 bases. CDR1 is KGHDR, CDR2 SFDVKD, per germline. V lost 4 bases, J lost 6 bases, and 5 bases stayed unmatched. The CDR3 is 15 residues long. The CDR3 sequence is CATSESSGGKDTQYF. The CDR3 nucleotides are TGTGCCACCAGTGAGTCTAGCGGGGGGAAGGATACGCAGTATTTT.

This clonotype is classed as large. This rearrangement joins TRBV6-1 to TRBJ1-5; TRBD1 is a possible D gene (5 bases). V gave up 2 bases and J gave up 0 bases, with 23 bases separating them. Germline loops: CDR1 MNHNS, CDR2 SASEGT. The CDR3 length is 20 residues. CDR3 region: CASSERAGRPIVHSNQPQHF. For the CDR3, the DNA is TGTGCCAGCAGTGAAAGGGCAGGGAGGCCCATAGTCCATAGCAATCAGCCCCAGCATTTT.

V usage is TRBV28 and J usage is TRBJ2-3; 12 bases are shared with TRBD1. Germline values: CDR1 MDHEN, CDR2 SYDVKM. The CDR3 runs to 17 residues. Trimming took 5 bases from V and 2 from J; bases not matched to a gene: 8. The CDR3 bases are TGTGCCAGCAGTAGAGGTTCGGGACAGGGGGCCACAGATACGCAGTATTTT. Residues: CASSRGSGQGATDTQYF.

The V call is TRBV7-2, the J call TRBJ2-7; no reliable D call. The germline gives CDR1 SGHTA, CDR2 FQGNSA. V lost 0 bases and J 10 bases, leaving 7 bases between the germline ends. The CDR3 contains 11 residues. The CDR3 nucleotides are TGTGCCAGCAGCTTAGCGGCCGACCAGTACTTC. It is translated as CASSLAADQYF.

By share, this clonotype counts as large (0.1 to 1%). The chain links TRBV6-6 to TRBJ2-2; D not resolved. V shed 0 bases and J shed 3 bases, with 5 bases lying between them. CDR1 is MNHNY, CDR2 SVGAGI, per germline (reference sequence). CDR3 length: 14 amino acids. DNA of the CDR3: TGTGCCAGCAGTTACTCGATAGACACCGGGGAGCTGTTTTTT. Translated, it gives CASSYSIDTGELFF.

This clonotype is classed as medium-sized (0.01 to 0.1%). The V gene is TRBV19, the J gene TRBJ2-7; 8 bases map to TRBD1. V shed 3 bases, J shed 5 bases, and the junction held 6 bases outside the gene matches. The CDR3 runs to 14 residues. The germline CDR1 and CDR2 sequences are LNHDA and SQIVND (reference sequence). The CDR3 protein is CASSINRGVNEQYF. CDR3 in DNA: TGTGCCAGTAGTATCAACAGGGGGGTAAACGAGCAGTACTTC.

This clonotype was observed a handful of times. The chain links TRBV5-1 to TRBJ2-1, with 10 bases matching TRBD1. J was trimmed by 6 bases and V by 1 base; bases with no gene match: 4. In germline, CDR1 is SGHRS, CDR2 YFSETQ. The CDR3 is 15 residues long. The DNA of the CDR3 is TGCGCCAGCAGCTTGACCGGGACAGGGGCCAATGAGCAGTTCTTC. Translating gives CASSLTGTGANEQFF. Full variable domain (missing parts from reference TRBV5-1 and TRBJ2-1): KAGVTQTPRYLIKTRGQQVTLSCSPISGHRSVSWYQQTPGQGLQFLFEYFSETQRNKGNFPGRFSGRQFSNSRSEMNVSTLELGDSALYLCASSLTGTGANEQFFGPGTRLTVL.

By share of the sample, this clonotype is medium-sized (0.01 to 0.1%). The CDR3 bases are TGTGCCAGCGGGACAGGGGGCTTTTCCGAGCAGTACTTC. This sequence encodes CASGTGGFSEQYF. The chain couples TRBV6-5 to TRBJ2-7; 12 nucleotides match TRBD1. The germline CDR1 and CDR2 sequences are MNHEY and SVGAGI. The V segment lost 8 bases and the J segment 6 bases; nucleotides outside the gene matches: 5. The CDR3 extends over 13 amino acids.

The V gene is TRBV6-5, the J gene TRBJ1-2; TRBD1 matches at 10 bases. V dropped 5 bases and J dropped 6; count of bases not matched to a gene: 12. CDR1 and CDR2 (germline): MNHEY, SVGAGI. The CDR3 has 16 residues. This CDR3 is CASSPRPGTGVHGYTF. The CDR3 nucleotides read TGTGCCAGCAGTCCTCGTCCTGGGACAGGGGTCCATGGCTACACCTTC.

This clonotype rates as medium-sized. This sequence joins TRBV6-5 and TRBJ2-7; D may correspond to TRBD1 or TRBD2 (6 bases each). Germline V gene data show CDR1 as MNHEY and CDR2 as SVGAGI. This CDR3 region has 15 residues. Between the trimmed V and J ends, which lost 0 bases and 6 bases, there was a span of 15 bases. The CDR3 DNA sequence: TGTGCCAGCAGTTACTCAGAGGGGGGCTTTCTCGAGCAGTACTTC. Amino acid sequence: CASSYSEGGFLEQYF.

Relative to its sample, this clonotype is large. This chain connects TRBV11-1 to TRBJ2-2; 11 bases align to TRBD1. V lost 5 bases, J lost 6 bases, and 5 bases stayed unmatched. Germline assignment: CDR1 SGHAT and CDR2 FQDESV (reference sequence). The CDR3 is made up of 15 amino acids. The CDR3 nucleotides are TGTGCCAGCAGCCCGGACAGGGGGCCATCCGGGGAGCTGTTTTTT. Its protein product is CASSPDRGPSGELFF.